The 27 T cell receptor beta chains below all came from one sample that was sequenced in a study of blood T cell repertoires in COVID-19. TCRdb's table, derived via immunoSEQ multiplex PCR, lists solely in-frame clones and lacks some. Among fewer than 400,000 clones, about 87% were seen once, and the ten largest hold over 4.5%. The sequenced sample was PBMCs or T cells enriched from blood (not recorded which). The receptors stem from a man aged 30 to 39 who had recovered from COVID-19.

This chain uses TRBV10-3 with TRBJ2-5, with 8 bases lining up with TRBD1. V shed 10 bases, J shed 4 bases, and the junction held 5 bases outside the gene matches. Per germline, CDR1 ENHRY and CDR2 SYGVKD. This CDR3 region has 12 residues. CDR3 sequence reads: CATRRGRETQYF. In nucleotides, the CDR3 is TGTGCCACCCGCAGGGGGCGAGAGACCCAGTACTTC.

The chain uses TRBV9 and TRBJ1-2; D is possibly TRBD1 (5 bases). This CDR3 is built from 15 residues. V was clipped by 0 bases and J by 1 base, with 10 bases between them. Germline V gene sequence: CDR1 SGDLS, CDR2 YYNGEE. The CDR3 region has the DNA TGTGCCAGCAGCGTAGCAGGGAACCTTAACTATGGCTACACCTTC. This sequence encodes CASSVAGNLNYGYTF.

V is TRBV5-6 and J is TRBJ2-7; 9 bases agree with TRBD1. The CDR3 covers 14 residues. The germline CDR1 and CDR2 sequences are SGHDT and YYEEEE. With 0 bases clipped from V and 3 bases from J, the junction kept 1 base outside the gene matches. CDR3 DNA: TGTGCCAGCAGCTTGGGGGGACAGGGCTACGAGCAGTACTTC. Protein sequence: CASSLGGQGYEQYF.

This chain joins TRBV7-2 and TRBJ2-5, with a tentative D call TRBD1 (5 bases). Germline V gene data show CDR1 as SGHTA and CDR2 as FQGNSA. Between the trimmed V and J ends, which lost 5 bases and 7 bases, there was a span of 11 bases. The CDR3 extends over 12 amino acids. The chain's CDR3 is CASSLRQGTQYF. The DNA of the CDR3 is TGTGCCAGCAGCCTGCGGCAGGGGACCCAGTACTTC.

The chain is built from TRBV24-1 and TRBJ2-5, with D possibly matching TRBD2 (5 bases). Germline V gives CDR1 KGHDR, CDR2 SFDVKD. The CDR3 is made up of 14 amino acids. V lost 2 bases, J lost 0 bases, and 6 bases lay in between. The CDR3 sequence: CATSDSGYQETQYF. CDR3 in DNA: TGTGCCACCAGTGATTCGGGGTACCAAGAGACCCAGTACTTC.

This rearrangement joins TRBV19 to TRBJ1-2; perhaps TRBD1 as D (5 bases). Trimming took off 4 bases at V and 4 bases at J, with 10 bases between the two ends. Germline lookup yields CDR1 LNHDA and CDR2 SQIVND (reference sequence). The CDR3 extends over 13 amino acids. The CDR3 DNA follows: TGTGCCAGTAGTACCAGGGTAGGCTATGGCTACACCTTC. Translation: CASSTRVGYGYTF.

The rearrangement uses TRBV7-9 and TRBJ1-4, with D perhaps matching TRBD1 (6 bases). V was shortened by 5 bases and J by 7 bases, with 14 bases between the two germline ends. CDR3 length equals 14 residues. Per the germline V gene, CDR1 is SEHNR and CDR2 is FQNEAQ (reference sequence). The CDR3: CASSVGRGIEKLFF. Here the CDR3 DNA reads TGTGCCAGCAGCGTGGGCAGGGGTATTGAAAAACTGTTTTTT.

This clone showed up just once. This chain joins TRBV24-1 and TRBJ2-4; TRBD2 matches at 13 bases. Germline-derived CDR1 and CDR2 are KGHDR and SFDVKD. V was pared by 2 bases and J by 5 bases, with 8 bases of the junction left unmatched. The CDR3 is 18 amino acids. The DNA for the CDR3 is TGTGCCACCAGTGATTCCACTAGCGGGGGGGCCCGGGAAAACATTCAGTACTTC. Protein sequence: CATSDSTSGGARENIQYF.

This clone was picked up one time. Other DNA sequences in this sample translate to the same CDR3. The chain is built from TRBV6-5 and TRBJ2-4; 10 nucleotides align to TRBD1. Per germline, CDR1 MNHEY and CDR2 SVGAGI. J lost 6 bases, V lost 4 bases, and 6 bases had no gene match. The CDR3 covers 15 residues. Written as DNA, the CDR3 is TGTGCCAGCAGTTCCCCGGGACAGGGGACAAACATTCAGTACTTC. Amino acid sequence: CASSSPGQGTNIQYF.

This clone has a single count. The rearrangement joins TRBV6-5 to TRBJ1-5; D gene uncertain. This CDR3 region has 14 residues. Per germline, CDR1 MNHEY and CDR2 SVGAGI. Trimming pared 10 bases from V and 0 bases from J, leaving 13 bases between. The CDR3 loop reads CAITSYYSNQPQHF. In nucleotides, the CDR3 is TGTGCCATAACAAGTTACTATAGCAATCAGCCCCAGCATTTT.

The chain employs TRBV7-6 and TRBJ2-1; TRBD2 might be the D (7 bases). The CDR3 is 16 amino acids. Germline lookup yields CDR1 SGHVS and CDR2 FNYEAQ. V was trimmed by 3 bases and J by 0 bases, leaving 12 bases between them. CDR3: CASSLGGGGSYNEQFF. CDR3 nucleotide sequence: TGTGCCAGCAGCTTGGGGGGCGGGGGCTCCTACAATGAGCAGTTCTTC.

The chain recombines TRBV19 with TRBJ2-5; 7 bases agree with TRBD2. The CDR3 totals 16 residues. Germline lookup yields CDR1 LNHDA and CDR2 SQIVND (reference sequence). V lost 5 bases to trimming and J lost 4 bases; unmatched junction nucleotides: 13. CDR3 sequence (DNA): TGTGCCAGTAGTCCCTGGGGGGGGATGGGCGGAGAGACCCAGTACTTC. This translates into CASSPWGGMGGETQYF.

CDR3 amino acids: CASSQAYRQGLNTIYF. CDR3 nucleotides: TGCGCCAGCAGCCAAGCCTACCGACAGGGCTTAAACACCATATATTTT. The chain combines TRBV4-1 with TRBJ1-3; 7 nucleotides align to TRBD1. The J segment lost 6 bases and the V segment lost 1 base, leaving 9 bases of the junction unmatched. The CDR3 loop spans 16 amino acids. Germline CDR1 is MGHRA and CDR2 is YSYEKL.

The CDR3 DNA sequence: TGTGCCAGCTACCGGGGGACGAACACCGGGGAGCTGTTTTTT. Protein sequence: CASYRGTNTGELFF. J is TRBJ2-2 and V is TRBV6-5, with a tentative D call TRBD2 (6 bases). This CDR3 region has 14 residues. V was pared by 8 bases and J by 0 bases, with 10 bases between. Per germline, CDR1 MNHEY and CDR2 SVGAGI.

This chain links TRBV5-1 with TRBJ2-5; a weak D match, TRBD2 (5 bases). This CDR3 is built from 15 residues. Trimming removed 6 bases at V and 2 bases at J, with 17 bases between. Germline values: CDR1 SGHRS, CDR2 YFSETQ. For the CDR3, the DNA is TGCGCCAGCACCTCGGGGTACCAGCCTCAAGAGACCCAGTACTTC. Translation gives CASTSGYQPQETQYF.

This clone has only a few counts. The chain carries TRBV19 and TRBJ1-5; D unresolved. CDR1 is LNHDA, CDR2 SQIVND, per germline (reference sequence). Trimming removed 6 bases at V and 5 bases at J, with 14 bases between. The CDR3 length is 14 residues. CDR3 bases: TGTGCCAGTAGGAATGACATGAATGATCAGCCCCAGCATTTT. Its protein product is CASRNDMNDQPQHF.

The chain recombines TRBV4-1 with TRBJ1-1, with 7 positions matching TRBD1. V dropped 5 bases and J dropped 3; count of bases not matched to a gene: 9. The germline gives CDR1 MGHRA, CDR2 YSYEKL. CDR3 length equals 15 residues. The chain's CDR3 is CASSARQGSHTEAFF. The CDR3, as DNA: TGCGCCAGCAGCGCCCGACAGGGAAGCCACACTGAAGCTTTCTTT.

The V gene is TRBV3-1 (or the pseudogene TRBV3-2), the J gene TRBJ2-2; the D gene is possibly TRBD1 (5 bases). This CDR3 comprises 15 residues. The germline V and J ends were trimmed by 7 bases and 2 bases, with 14 bases remaining between them. CDR1 LGHDT and CDR2 YNNKEL come from the germline V gene (reference sequence). The CDR3 DNA is TGTGCCAGCACCTCAAGGGGCCCAAACACCGGGGAGCTGTTTTTT. As protein: CASTSRGPNTGELFF.

The chain joins TRBV5-4 to TRBJ1-2; 10 bases align to TRBD1. V lost 3 bases, J lost 6 bases, and 8 bases stayed unmatched. The CDR3 covers 15 residues. The germline V gene has CDR1 SGHNT and CDR2 YYREEE (reference sequence). Here the CDR3 DNA reads TGTGCCAGCAGCTCCGGGACAGGGGTTAAGAATGGCTACACCTTC. Translating gives CASSSGTGVKNGYTF. The variable domain in full, completed from reference TRBV5-4 and TRBJ1-2, reads ETGVTQSPTHLIKTRGQQVTLRCSSQSGHNTVSWYQQALGQGPQFIFQYYREEENGRGNFPPRFSGLQFPNYSSELNVNALELDDSALYLCASSSGTGVKNGYTFGSGTRLTVV.

This chain links TRBV28 with TRBJ1-6; no clear D. Trimming shortened V by 8 bases and J by 1 base, and 12 bases separated the two germline ends. From germline, CDR1 is MDHEN and CDR2 SYDVKM. CDR3 length: 15 amino acids. The CDR3 coding sequence is TGTGCCAGCGATGAAGGGAGTTCCTATAATTCACCCCTCCACTTT. Its translation: CASDEGSSYNSPLHF.

The chain has TRBV28 and TRBJ1-6, with unresolved D. In germline, CDR1 is MDHEN, CDR2 SYDVKM. CDR3 length: 12 residues. Trimming stripped 3 bases from V and 13 bases from J, with 10 bases between. Here the CDR3 DNA reads TGTGCCAGCAGTTTCAGATACGATCCCCTCCACTTT. It is translated as CASSFRYDPLHF.

The chain joins TRBV7-9 to TRBJ1-2, with 7 bases matching TRBD1. The germline V gene encodes CDR1 SEHNR and CDR2 FQNEAQ (reference sequence). V gave up 5 bases and J gave up 2 bases; unmatched junction bases: 5. The CDR3 loop spans 14 amino acids. CDR3 region: CASSRTGSNYGYTF. CDR3 DNA sequence: TGTGCCAGCAGCAGGACAGGTTCCAACTATGGCTACACCTTC.

The rearrangement links TRBV6-5 to TRBJ1-5; 10 bases match TRBD1. The CDR3 sequence is 15 residues long. From germline, CDR1 is MNHEY and CDR2 SVGAGI. J gave up 2 bases and V 6 bases, and 4 bases lay outside the gene matches. The DNA for the CDR3 is TGTGCCAGCAGCCGAGGACAGGGGGGCAATCAGCCCCAGCATTTT. It yields the protein CASSRGQGGNQPQHF.

The CDR3 DNA sequence: TGTGCCAGCAGTTCCCCGGGGACAGGCTATGAGCAGTTCTTC. Its translation is CASSSPGTGYEQFF. The chain combines TRBV27 with TRBJ2-1, with 8 bases matching TRBD1. CDR1 MNHEY and CDR2 SMNVEV come from the germline V gene (reference sequence). The length of the CDR3 is 14 residues. With 4 bases clipped from V and 8 bases from J, the junction kept 7 bases outside the gene matches.

The chain links TRBV20-1 to TRBJ1-6; 9 positions match TRBD1. This CDR3 is built from 16 residues. The trim removed 3 bases at V and 7 bases at J, leaving 10 bases unmatched. The germline CDR1 and CDR2 sequences are DFQATT and SNEGSKA (reference sequence). CDR3 region: CSASGARTGVNSPLHF. The CDR3 DNA reads as TGCAGTGCTAGTGGGGCCCGGACAGGGGTGAATTCACCCCTCCACTTT.

The rearrangement links TRBV28 to TRBJ1-1; D is unclear. Germline CDR1 is MDHEN and CDR2 is SYDVKM. The V end lost 4 bases, the J end lost 4 bases, and 13 bases lay between the germline ends. This CDR3 has 14 residues. The CDR3 here is CASSSMALATEAFF. The CDR3 nucleotides are TGTGCCAGCAGTTCAATGGCTCTGGCCACTGAAGCTTTCTTT.

The chain has TRBV19 and TRBJ2-7; TRBD2 matches at 9 bases. Germline V CDR1 and CDR2: LNHDA, SQIVND (reference sequence). The V gene end was trimmed by 5 bases and the J gene end by 1 base; junction bases not matched to a gene: 6. The CDR3 runs 15 residues. CDR3 in amino acids: CASSYSGGASYEQYF. The DNA of the CDR3 is TGTGCCAGTAGTTATAGCGGGGGTGCATCCTACGAGCAGTACTTC.